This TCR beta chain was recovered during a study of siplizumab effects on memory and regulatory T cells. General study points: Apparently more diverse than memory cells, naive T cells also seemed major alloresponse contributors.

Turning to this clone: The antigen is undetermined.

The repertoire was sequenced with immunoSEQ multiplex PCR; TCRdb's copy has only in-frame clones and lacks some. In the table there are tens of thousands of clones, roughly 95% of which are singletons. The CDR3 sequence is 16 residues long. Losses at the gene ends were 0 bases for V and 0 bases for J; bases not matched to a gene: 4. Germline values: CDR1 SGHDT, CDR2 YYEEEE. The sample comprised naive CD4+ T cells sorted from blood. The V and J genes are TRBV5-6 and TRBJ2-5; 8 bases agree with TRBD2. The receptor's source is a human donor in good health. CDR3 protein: CASSLVGGGYQETQYF. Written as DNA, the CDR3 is TGTGCCAGCAGCTTGGTTGGCGGGGGGTACCAAGAGACCCAGTACTTC.